The 21 T cell receptor beta chains given below trace back to one sample, sequenced in a study of cytomegalovirus exposure and HLA in healthy donors. Primers included in the PCR were 60 Vbeta and 13 Jbeta primers. Profiled with immunoSEQ multiplex PCR; TCRdb holds only in-frame clones, not every one. The sample holds some 220,000 clones, around nine tenths seen once. Source material: PBMCs. The receptors here all came from a woman under 30 in good health and CMV-seronegative.

The chain has TRBV7-9 and TRBJ2-2, with D maybe TRBD2 (7 bases). This CDR3 contains 18 residues. V lost 5 bases and J lost 0, with 19 bases in between. From germline, CDR1 is SEHNR and CDR2 FQNEAQ (reference sequence). The CDR3 spells CASSAGWGGPANTGELFF. The CDR3 DNA sequence: TGTGCCAGCAGCGCCGGGTGGGGGGGGCCTGCGAACACCGGGGAGCTGTTTTTT.

This clone was detected once. This chain uses TRBV6-5 with TRBJ1-3; no clear D gene. The CDR3 sequence is 15 residues long. The ends were cut back, 5 bases at V and 1 base at J, with 12 bases in the middle. Germline lookup yields CDR1 MNHEY and CDR2 SVGAGI. The DNA of the CDR3 is TGTGCCAGCAGTCTCAGGCCCAGTTCTGGAAACACCATATATTTT. This sequence encodes CASSLRPSSGNTIYF.

The chain links TRBV5-6 to TRBJ2-1; the match to TRBD2 covers 8 bases. Germline V CDR1 and CDR2: SGHDT, YYEEEE. The CDR3 covers 12 residues. J was trimmed by 5 bases and V by 8 bases; bases with no gene match: 3. The CDR3 protein is CARISGDNEQFF. The CDR3, as DNA: TGTGCCAGGATTAGCGGGGACAATGAGCAGTTCTTC.

The chain employs TRBV27 and TRBJ2-7, with 9 bases identical to TRBD1. Trimming took 5 bases from V and 3 from J; bases not matched to a gene: 5. CDR1 is MNHEY and CDR2 is SMNVEV in the germline V gene (reference sequence). CDR3 length: 14 residues. DNA of the CDR3: TGTGCCAGCAGTATAACAGGGGGCCTCTACGAGCAGTACTTC. It encodes CASSITGGLYEQYF.

This chain uses TRBV5-5 with TRBJ2-1; maybe TRBD1 (6 bases). This CDR3 region has 17 residues. V dropped 4 bases and J dropped 0 bases, with 17 bases sitting between them. Looked up from germline, CDR1 is SGHKS and CDR2 is YYEKEE (reference sequence). This chain's CDR3 is CASSQRQVLVSYNEQFF. CDR3 coding DNA: TGTGCCAGCAGCCAGCGACAGGTATTGGTCTCCTACAATGAGCAGTTCTTC.

CDR3 protein: CASSYTMTGGVFTEAFF. The CDR3 DNA reads TGCGCCAGCAGCTACACAATGACAGGGGGCGTATTCACTGAAGCTTTCTTT. V gene TRBV5-1 combines with J gene TRBJ1-1; TRBD1 matches at 10 bases. Germline assignment: CDR1 SGHRS and CDR2 YFSETQ. V lost 3 bases and J lost 4; bases outside the gene matches: 12. The CDR3 consists of 17 residues.

The chain has TRBV9 and TRBJ1-2; the D gene is possibly TRBD1 (5 bases). The germline V gene encodes CDR1 SGDLS and CDR2 YYNGEE. The CDR3 is 13 amino acids. Trimming took 2 bases from V and 9 from J, leaving 14 bases between them. The CDR3 reads CASSVDTGVRYTF. As DNA, the CDR3 is TGTGCCAGCAGCGTGGACACGGGGGTTCGCTACACCTTC.

V gene TRBV2 combines with J gene TRBJ1-2; a weak D match, TRBD1 (5 bases). V gave up 4 bases and J gave up 2 bases, with 17 bases separating them. The CDR3 has 16 residues. Germline CDR1 and CDR2: SNHLY and FYNNEI. In DNA form, the CDR3 reads TGTGCCAGCAGTGCAGCCCCGGGACGGGGGAACTATGGCTACACCTTC. Translating gives CASSAAPGRGNYGYTF.

The chain uses TRBV27 and TRBJ1-2; tentative D call: TRBD1 (6 bases). CDR1 and CDR2 from the germline V gene are MNHEY and SMNVEV (reference sequence). Trimming removed 6 bases at V and 2 bases at J, with 7 bases between. This CDR3 contains 12 residues. In nucleotides, the CDR3 is TGTGCCAGCAGGACAGGAAACTATGGCTACACCTTC. This codes for CASRTGNYGYTF.

This chain uses TRBV7-2 with TRBJ2-4; tentatively, D is TRBD1 (5 bases). The CDR3 contains 13 residues. V was shortened by 1 base and J by 9 bases, with 10 bases between the two germline ends. CDR1 and CDR2 from the germline V gene are SGHTA and FQGNSA. CDR3 region: CASSLDGAAIQYF. DNA of the CDR3: TGTGCCAGCAGCTTAGATGGGGCGGCCATTCAGTACTTC. The full variable domain, rest sourced from reference TRBV7-2 and TRBJ2-4, is GAGVSQSPSNKVTEKGKDVELRCDPISGHTALYWYRQSLGQGLEFLIYFQGNSAPDKSGLPSDRFSAERTGGSVSTLTIQRTQQEDSAVYLCASSLDGAAIQYFGAGTRLSVL.

This sequence joins TRBV6-5 and TRBJ2-5, with 10 bases fitting TRBD2. Per germline, CDR1 MNHEY and CDR2 SVGAGI. V shed 5 bases and J 4 bases; nucleotides not matched to a gene: 7. The CDR3 is made up of 15 amino acids. CDR3 in amino acids: CASSPRAGGRETQYF. The CDR3 coding sequence is TGTGCCAGCAGTCCCCGAGCGGGGGGGCGAGAGACCCAGTACTTC.

The V and J genes are TRBV19 and TRBJ2-3, with 7 nucleotides matching TRBD1. CDR1 is LNHDA, CDR2 SQIVND, per germline (reference sequence). The CDR3 runs to 13 residues. The V segment lost 5 bases and the J segment 6 bases; nucleotides outside the gene matches: 5. The CDR3 reads CASSVDREDTQYF. For the CDR3, the DNA is TGTGCCAGTAGTGTTGACAGGGAGGATACGCAGTATTTT.

The chain combines TRBV9 with TRBJ1-5, with D possibly TRBD1 on 5 matching bases. V shed 0 bases and J shed 2 bases, with 9 bases lying between them. The CDR3 has 15 amino acids. Germline assignment: CDR1 SGDLS and CDR2 YYNGEE. CDR3 bases: TGTGCCAGCAGCGTAGCGGGCAGGGGCAATCAGCCCCAGCATTTT. Translating it yields CASSVAGRGNQPQHF. Variable domain in full (rest from reference TRBV9 and TRBJ1-5): DSGVTQTPKHLITATGQRVTLRCSPRSGDLSVYWYQQSLDQGLQFLIQYYNGEERAKGNILERFSAQQFPDLHSELNLSSLELGDSALYFCASSVAGRGNQPQHFGDGTRLSIL.

The chain combines TRBV2 with TRBJ2-7; 7 nucleotides match TRBD2. Trimming removed 4 bases from V and 9 bases from J; junction bases left unmatched: 15. Germline-derived CDR1 and CDR2 are SNHLY and FYNNEI. The CDR3 consists of 15 residues. CDR3 region: CASSVSPAASGGQYF. The CDR3 DNA is TGTGCCAGCAGTGTGAGCCCTGCCGCCTCGGGGGGGCAGTACTTC.

V is TRBV2 and J is TRBJ2-7; 7 nucleotides align to TRBD2. CDR1 and CDR2 (germline): SNHLY, FYNNEI. This CDR3 comprises 12 residues. With V trimmed by 8 bases and J by 5 bases, 6 bases remained unmatched. The CDR3 nucleotides read TGTGCCAGCCGCAGACTAGCAAACGAGCAGTACTTC. Translated: CASRRLANEQYF.

J is TRBJ2-5 and V is TRBV4-1; D gene unclear. CDR1 MGHRA and CDR2 YSYEKL come from the germline V gene. The CDR3 covers 12 residues. The germline V and J ends were trimmed by 2 bases and 7 bases, with 8 bases remaining between them. The CDR3 spells CASSQPLGTQYF. The DNA for the CDR3 is TGCGCCAGCAGCCAACCCCTCGGGACCCAGTACTTC.

The chain couples TRBV4-1 to TRBJ1-5; D might be TRBD1 (6 bases). The CDR3 is 14 amino acids. V shed 6 bases and J shed 7 bases, with 16 bases lying between them. CDR1 MGHRA and CDR2 YSYEKL come from the germline V gene. DNA of the CDR3: TGCGCCAGCAGAAAGATCGGGGGGGGCCAGCCCCAGCATTTT. This encodes CASRKIGGGQPQHF.

V usage is TRBV6-5 and J usage is TRBJ2-7, with D unclear. The CDR3 contains 11 residues. Looked up from germline, CDR1 is MNHEY and CDR2 is SVGAGI. Trimming took 3 bases from V and 6 from J, leaving 6 bases between them. In nucleotides, the CDR3 is TGTGCCAGCAGTTATAGTTCCGAGCAGTACTTC. This gives the protein CASSYSSEQYF.

The chain is built from TRBV5-5 and TRBJ1-2; 9 bases are a match to TRBD1. V dropped 0 bases and J dropped 8; count of bases not matched to a gene: 5. This CDR3 contains 14 residues. CDR1 SGHKS and CDR2 YYEKEE come from the germline V gene (reference sequence). Written as DNA, the CDR3 is TGTGCCAGCAGCTTGGCAGGGACAGGGCTAGGCTACACCTTC. Protein sequence: CASSLAGTGLGYTF.

J is TRBJ2-5 and V is TRBV9, with 12 nucleotides matching TRBD2. Per the germline V gene, CDR1 is SGDLS and CDR2 is YYNGEE. Germline trimming cut 0 bases from V and 5 bases from J; bases unmatched to any gene: 8. The CDR3 spans 17 residues. CDR3 in DNA: TGTGCCAGCAGCGTAGGGCTAGCGGGGGGGCTTAAGGAGACCCAGTACTTC. As protein: CASSVGLAGGLKETQYF. The full variable domain, its missing parts supplied by reference TRBV9 and TRBJ2-5, is DSGVTQTPKHLITATGQRVTLRCSPRSGDLSVYWYQQSLDQGLQFLIQYYNGEERAKGNILERFSAQQFPDLHSELNLSSLELGDSALYFCASSVGLAGGLKETQYFGPGTRLLVL.

CDR3 sequence reads: CASSGEGAGSPLHF. The CDR3 DNA follows: TGTGCCAGCAGTGGGGAGGGCGCAGGGTCACCCCTCCACTTT. The genes are TRBV2 and TRBJ1-6, with D possibly being TRBD1 (5 bases). The CDR3 sequence is 14 residues long. V dropped 4 bases and J dropped 10 bases, with 14 bases sitting between them. Germline V lookup: CDR1 SNHLY, CDR2 FYNNEI.